Presented here are 8 T cell receptor beta chains from one specimen sequenced in a study of regulatory T cells in long-lasting Graves disease. Time point in this sample: persistent/refractory GD, antithyroid drugs over 5 years with positive TRAb. RNA extracted from PBMCs served as the sequencing template. Arm-PCR of CDR3 regions with iRepertoire HTBI primers generated TCR beta libraries. MiXCR, applied by TCRdb to the multiplex PCR reads, yields one record per CDR3 protein. Here the sample spans approximately 470,000 distinct CDR3 sequences, about a fifth being singletons. The source material was peripheral blood mononuclear cells (PBMCs), sampled when the disease was refractory, from a patient treated with antithyroid drugs. The origin of the receptors is a female donor with Graves disease.

This clonotype was detected only a few times. The chain couples TRBV27 to TRBJ2-3; 7 bases are shared with TRBD1. V lost 3 bases, J lost 3 bases, and 6 bases stayed unmatched. In germline, CDR1 is MNHEY, CDR2 SMNVEV (reference sequence). This CDR3 spans 15 amino acids. CDR3 protein: CASSFRQGVTDTQYF. The CDR3, as DNA: TGTGCCAGCAGTTTTCGACAGGGAGTGACAGATACGCAGTATTTT.

This sequence joins TRBV7-9 and TRBJ2-2; TRBD2 matches at 7 bases. The CDR3 loop spans 13 amino acids. Germline V gene sequence: CDR1 SEHNR, CDR2 FQNEAQ (reference sequence). With 5 bases clipped from V and 8 bases from J, the junction kept 5 bases outside the gene matches. The CDR3 coding sequence is TGTGCCAGCAGCACCGGACTAGGTGGGGAGCTGTTTTTT. This encodes CASSTGLGGELFF.

The chain is built from TRBV6-2 or TRBV6-3 and TRBJ1-2; D gene uncertain. This CDR3 region has 13 residues. Trimming stripped 2 bases from V and 4 bases from J, with 8 bases between. Germline assignment: CDR1 MNHEY and CDR2 SVGEGT. Here the CDR3 DNA reads TGTGCCAGCAGTTACGGGGTTAGCTATGGCTACACCTTC. Translating gives CASSYGVSYGYTF.

In regard to this clonotype: A read error may be the cause here, since a much bigger clone is one base away. The rearrangement uses TRBV12-3 or TRBV12-4 and TRBJ2-2; D might be TRBD2 (5 bases). The CDR3 covers 14 residues. CDR3 protein: CASSRLRNTGEPFF. DNA of the CDR3: TGTGCCAGCAGCCGACTGAGGAACACCGGGGAGCCGTTTTTT.

This rearrangement joins TRBV30 to TRBJ1-5, with D hard to call. V was trimmed by 0 bases and J by 6 bases, leaving 12 bases between them. Germline loops: CDR1 GTSNPN, CDR2 SVGIG (reference sequence). The CDR3 runs to 14 residues. CDR3 DNA: TGTGCCTGGAGTGTTGGCCGGTCGGGTCAGCCCCAGCATTTT. This gives the protein CAWSVGRSGQPQHF. Full variable domain (rest looked up from reference TRBV30 and TRBJ1-5): SQTIHQWPATLVQPVGSPLSLECTVEGTSNPNLYWYRQAAGRGLQLLFYSVGIGQISSEVPQNLSASRPQDRQFILSSKKLLLSDSGFYLCAWSVGRSGQPQHFGDGTRLSIL.

This clonotype was seen many times. The chain couples TRBV28 to TRBJ2-5; the match to TRBD2 covers 11 bases. V dropped 3 bases and J dropped 5; count of bases not matched to a gene: 8. Germline values: CDR1 MDHEN, CDR2 SYDVKM. This CDR3 contains 16 residues. CDR3 DNA: TGTGCCAGCAGTTTCGGGACTAGCGGTCTCCGGGAGACCCAGTACTTC. It specifies CASSFGTSGLRETQYF.

This chain links TRBV19 with TRBJ1-2, with no clear D. The germline gives CDR1 LNHDA, CDR2 SQIVND (reference sequence). Trimming took off 8 bases at V and 6 bases at J, with 16 bases between the two ends. This CDR3 contains 13 residues. In nucleotides, the CDR3 is TGTGCCAGTTCTCCTAGGGTGACCCATGGCTACACCTTC. This codes for CASSPRVTHGYTF.

Many counts were recorded for this clonotype. The chain joins TRBV5-1 to TRBJ2-7, with 11 bases lining up with TRBD2. The CDR3 covers 15 residues. V trimming: 4 bases; J trimming: 7 bases; junction bases outside the gene matches: 10. Germline CDR1 SGHRS, CDR2 YFSETQ. Here the CDR3 DNA reads TGCGCCAGCAGCCGCGATCTAGCGGGAGGAAAAGAGCAGTACTTC. It yields the protein CASSRDLAGGKEQYF.